The clone carrying this T cell receptor (beta chain) showed up just once. The antigen is unknown. The CDR3 has 13 residues. V was pared by 5 bases and J by 7 bases, with 4 bases of the junction left unmatched. The data were obtained in a study of brain metastases from non-small cell lung cancer. Overall study findings and caveats: In roughly 64% of brain metastases, T-cell clones were expanded compared with matched primary tumors. Compared with primary tumors, brain metastases showed less T-cell infiltration. Brain metastases shared most TCR repertoire with primaries, with sparse T cells.

Repertoires were generated with immunoSEQ multiplex PCR, while TCRdb's copy carries only in-frame clones and drops some. The table records about 6,000 clones, approximately 82% of them present only once. The gene calls are TRBV12-3 or TRBV12-4 and TRBJ1-2; TRBD1 matches 10 bases. The receptor comes from a donor aged 40 or over with non-small cell lung cancer. Input material: primary lung tumor tissue. The CDR3 DNA is TGTGCCAGCAGTACCGGGACAGGGGTTGGCTACACCTTC. Amino acid sequence: CASSTGTGVGYTF.